The clone carrying this T cell receptor (beta chain) was seen only a few times. Its target is not known. Repertoires were generated with immunoSEQ multiplex PCR, while TCRdb's copy carries only in-frame clones and drops some. The profile shows under 550,000 clones, approximately 90% of them singletons. Described treatment: about 20 received Ad26.COV2.S at low or high dose, single or two shots; several received placebo; per-sample allocation not given. Sampling took place 63 days after the first vaccine or placebo injection. An Ad26 vector was used to express Wuhan-strain SARS-CoV-2 spike as the vaccine. This specimen comes from a study of Ad26.COV2.S vaccination and SARS-CoV-2 variants. Across the whole study: A COV1001 Ad26.COV2.S trial-arm participant provided the sample. The study, taken as a whole, reports: Placebo recipients had lower spike-specific TCR breadth than vaccine recipients.

This specimen was peripheral blood, taken in a trial of Ad26.COV2.S vaccine versus placebo. This receptor was taken from a person between 18 and 65 years old who received the Ad26.COV2.S COVID-19 vaccine or a placebo.

The CDR3 loop is CASSHLTGELFF. The CDR3 nucleotides are TGTGCCAGCAGCCACCTCACCGGGGAGCTGTTTTTT. The chain recombines TRBV3-1 (or the pseudogene TRBV3-2) with TRBJ2-2, with D hard to call. This CDR3 contains 12 residues. Germline V gene lookup returns CDR1 LGHDT and CDR2 YNNKEL (reference sequence). The V gene lost 3 bases and the J gene lost 4 bases, with 3 bases spanning the gap.